This T cell receptor beta chain appears in the sequencing data of a study of blood T cells in healthy people across ages. Study-level findings and limits: The donors' CMV status was not determined, possibly confounding changes in expanded clonotypes. Significant beta diversity loss was already apparent by age about 39, declining roughly linearly.

V shed 5 bases and J 7 bases; nucleotides not matched to a gene: 8. This CDR3 has 15 residues. A J-beta primer mix and a sample-barcoded 5' primer were used in a second PCR of roughly 7 to 12 cycles. TCRdb called the 5' RACE reads again in MiXCR, with one record for every CDR3 protein. Of fewer than 2 million distinct CDR3 sequences listed, more than 35% were seen once; the top ten hold about 23%. Concerning this clonotype itself: Its antigen is not identified.

This chain joins TRBV12-3 or TRBV12-4 and TRBJ2-1; 10 bases agree with TRBD2. The source of this sequence is a human donor in good health. The material sequenced was blood. DNA of the CDR3: TGTGCCAGCAGTCCCGGGACTAGCGTCGAGAATGAGCAGTTCTTC. It translates to CASSPGTSVENEQFF.